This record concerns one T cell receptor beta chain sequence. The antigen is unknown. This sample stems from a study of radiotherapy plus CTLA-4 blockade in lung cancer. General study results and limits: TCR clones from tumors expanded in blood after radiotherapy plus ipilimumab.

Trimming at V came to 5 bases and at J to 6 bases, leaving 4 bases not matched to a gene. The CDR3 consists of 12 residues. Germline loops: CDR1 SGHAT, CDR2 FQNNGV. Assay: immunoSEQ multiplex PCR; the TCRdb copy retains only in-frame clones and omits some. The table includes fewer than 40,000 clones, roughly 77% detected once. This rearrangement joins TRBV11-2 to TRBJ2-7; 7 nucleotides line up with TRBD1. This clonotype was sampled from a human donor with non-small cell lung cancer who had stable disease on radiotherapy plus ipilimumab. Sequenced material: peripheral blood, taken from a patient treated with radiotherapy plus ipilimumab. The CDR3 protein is CASSPGQSEQYF. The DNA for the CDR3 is TGTGCCAGCAGCCCGGGACAGTCCGAGCAGTACTTC.